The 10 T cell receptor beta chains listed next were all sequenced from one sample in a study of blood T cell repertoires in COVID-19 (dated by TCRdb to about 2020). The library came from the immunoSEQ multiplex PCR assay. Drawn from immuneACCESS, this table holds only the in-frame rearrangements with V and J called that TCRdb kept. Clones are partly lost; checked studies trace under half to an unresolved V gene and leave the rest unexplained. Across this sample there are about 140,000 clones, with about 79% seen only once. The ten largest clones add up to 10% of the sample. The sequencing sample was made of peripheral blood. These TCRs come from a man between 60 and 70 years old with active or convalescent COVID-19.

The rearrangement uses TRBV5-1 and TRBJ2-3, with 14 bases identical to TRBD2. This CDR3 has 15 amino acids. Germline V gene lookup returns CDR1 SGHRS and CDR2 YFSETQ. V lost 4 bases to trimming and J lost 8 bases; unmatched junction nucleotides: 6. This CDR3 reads CASSPTSGGAFTQYF. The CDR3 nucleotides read TGCGCCAGCAGCCCGACTAGCGGGGGGGCATTTACGCAGTATTTT.

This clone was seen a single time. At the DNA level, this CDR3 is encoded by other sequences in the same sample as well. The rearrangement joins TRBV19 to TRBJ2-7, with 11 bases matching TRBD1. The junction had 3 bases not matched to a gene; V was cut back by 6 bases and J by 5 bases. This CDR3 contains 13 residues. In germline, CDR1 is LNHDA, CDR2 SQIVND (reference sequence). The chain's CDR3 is CASSRDRGDEQYF. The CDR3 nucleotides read TGTGCCAGTAGCAGGGACAGGGGGGACGAGCAGTACTTC. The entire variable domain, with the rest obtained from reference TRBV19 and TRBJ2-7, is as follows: DGGITQSPKYLFRKEGQNVTLSCEQNLNHDAMYWYRQDPGQGLRLIYYSQIVNDFQKGDIAEGYSVSREKKESFPLTVTSAQKNPTAFYLCASSRDRGDEQYFGPGTRLTVT.

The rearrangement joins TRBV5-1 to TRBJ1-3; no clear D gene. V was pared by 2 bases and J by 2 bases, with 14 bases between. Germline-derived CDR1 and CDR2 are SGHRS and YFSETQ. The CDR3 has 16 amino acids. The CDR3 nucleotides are TGCGCCAGCAGCTTCCGGGGTAATGATGCTGGAAACACCATATATTTT. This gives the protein CASSFRGNDAGNTIYF.

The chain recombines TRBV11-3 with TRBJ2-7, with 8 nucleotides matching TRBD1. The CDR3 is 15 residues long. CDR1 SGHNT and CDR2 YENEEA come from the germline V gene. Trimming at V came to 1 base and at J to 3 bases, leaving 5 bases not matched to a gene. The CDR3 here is CASSLGQGAHYEQYV. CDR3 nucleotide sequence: TGTGCCAGCAGCTTAGGCCAGGGGGCTCACTACGAGCAGTACGTC.

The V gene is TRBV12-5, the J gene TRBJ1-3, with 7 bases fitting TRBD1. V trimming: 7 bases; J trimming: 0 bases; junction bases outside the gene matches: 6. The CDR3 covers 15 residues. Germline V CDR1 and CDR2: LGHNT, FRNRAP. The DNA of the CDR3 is TGTGCTAGTGCCGCGGGACAGATCTCTGGAAACACCATATATTTT. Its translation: CASAAGQISGNTIYF.

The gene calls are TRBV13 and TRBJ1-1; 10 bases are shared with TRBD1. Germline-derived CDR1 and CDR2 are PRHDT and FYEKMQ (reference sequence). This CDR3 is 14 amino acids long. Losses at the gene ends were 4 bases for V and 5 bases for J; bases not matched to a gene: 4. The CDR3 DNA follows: TGTGCCAGCAGCTCGACAGGGGGCTGGACTGAAGCTTTCTTT. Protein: CASSSTGGWTEAFF.

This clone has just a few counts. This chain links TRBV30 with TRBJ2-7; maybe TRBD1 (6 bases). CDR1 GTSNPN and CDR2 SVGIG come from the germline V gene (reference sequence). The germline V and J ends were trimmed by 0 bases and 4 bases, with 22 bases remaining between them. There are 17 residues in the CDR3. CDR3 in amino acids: CAWSVRRTSSQGYEQYF. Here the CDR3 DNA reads TGTGCCTGGAGTGTACGGCGGACTTCTTCCCAGGGGTACGAGCAGTACTTC.

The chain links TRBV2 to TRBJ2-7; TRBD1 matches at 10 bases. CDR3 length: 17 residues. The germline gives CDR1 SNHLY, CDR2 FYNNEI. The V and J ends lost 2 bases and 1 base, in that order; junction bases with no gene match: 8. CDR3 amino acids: CASSERRWTGGSYEQYV. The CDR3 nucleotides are TGTGCCAGCAGTGAAAGGCGTTGGACAGGGGGGTCCTACGAGCAGTACGTC.

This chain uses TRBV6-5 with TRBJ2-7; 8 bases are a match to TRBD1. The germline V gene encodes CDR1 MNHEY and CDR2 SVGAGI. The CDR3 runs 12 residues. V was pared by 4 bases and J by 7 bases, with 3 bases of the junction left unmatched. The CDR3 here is CASSLTGDEQYV. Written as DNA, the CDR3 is TGTGCCAGCAGTTTGACAGGGGATGAGCAGTACGTC.

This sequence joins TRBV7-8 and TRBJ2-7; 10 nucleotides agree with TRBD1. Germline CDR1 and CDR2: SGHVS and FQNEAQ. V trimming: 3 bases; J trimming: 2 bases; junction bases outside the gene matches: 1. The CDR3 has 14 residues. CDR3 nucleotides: TGTGCCAGCAGCTTCGGGACAGGGGCCTACGAGCAGTACTTC. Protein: CASSFGTGAYEQYF.